This T cell receptor beta chain is from a study of read filtering for tumor transcriptome and immune sequencing. About the research overall: Fewer than ten patients were R-ISS I, roughly 17 were R-ISS II, more than five were R-ISS III. Whole-transcriptome libraries were prepared after DNase treatment. General study results and limits: Sorted CD138-negative bone marrow cells were not purified T cells.

Between the trimmed V and J ends, which lost 3 bases and 1 base, there was a span of 9 bases. There are 14 residues in the CDR3. Germline V lookup: CDR1 LNHDA, CDR2 SQIVND (reference sequence). From roughly 0.4 ug of RNA, a library with molecular barcoded alpha/delta and beta/gamma adaptors was made. In TCRdb, the reads were re-called with MiXCR into one record per CDR3 protein. The sample gives some 140,000 distinct CDR3 sequences, under 15% of which show up once; approximately 8% is in the top ten. Bone marrow was sampled from every patient at the time of active disease. This clonotype was observed at least ten times. The antigen remains unidentified.

The rearrangement joins TRBV19 to TRBJ1-1; D gene uncertain. What was sequenced was a population of CD138-negative cells sorted from bone marrow. The source of this sequence is a donor aged 40 or older with multiple myeloma. The DNA of the CDR3 is TGTGCCAGTAGTATCGGACTTACGAACACTGAAGCTTTCTTT. Translation gives CASSIGLTNTEAFF.